This T cell receptor beta chain emerged from a study of T-cell reconstitution after alpha-beta-depleted transplantation in children. Findings and limits, study-wide: By one year post-transplant, T-cell counts and diversity largely arose from T cells that were newly produced. Surviving thymic progenitors and recipient T cells were the source of high TCRbeta diversity at day 60 in some patients. In patients about two months after transplant, alpha-beta T cells reportedly arose from several hundred expanded graft clones.

This clonotype came up many times. Antigen specificity is unknown. The authors prepared the TCRbeta library with unique molecular identifiers. In TCRdb, the PCR reads were re-called with MiXCR into one record per CDR3 protein. The repertoire holds roughly 300,000 distinct CDR3 sequences, with around 10% as singletons. In germline, CDR1 is SGHKS, CDR2 YYEKEE (reference sequence). This CDR3 spans 15 amino acids. The trim removed 5 bases at V and 1 base at J, leaving 7 bases unmatched. This chain connects TRBV5-5 to TRBJ2-3; 7 bases line up with TRBD2. The sample consisted of peripheral blood, taken 180 days after TCRalphabeta/CD19-depleted stem cell transplant. This sequence originates from a male patient between 2 and 10 years old who had a stem cell transplant for chronic granulomatous disease, so the T cells may come from the graft donor. CDR3 nucleotides: TGTGCCAGCAGTGGAGCGGGGTTACGCACAGATACGCAGTATTTT. It specifies CASSGAGLRTDTQYF.